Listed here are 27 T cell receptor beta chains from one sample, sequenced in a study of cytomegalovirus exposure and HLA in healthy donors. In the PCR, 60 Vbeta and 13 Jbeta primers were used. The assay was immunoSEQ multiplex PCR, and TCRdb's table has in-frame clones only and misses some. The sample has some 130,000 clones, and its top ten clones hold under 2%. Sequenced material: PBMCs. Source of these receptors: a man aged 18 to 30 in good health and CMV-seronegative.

In nucleotides, the CDR3 is TGTGCCAGCAGTTTAAGGGGGACACTGAACACCGGGGAGCTGTTTTTT. Translating it yields CASSLRGTLNTGELFF. The chain is built from TRBV27 and TRBJ2-2, with D possibly being TRBD1 (6 bases). CDR1 is MNHEY and CDR2 is SMNVEV in the germline V gene (reference sequence). V lost 2 bases, J lost 1 base, and 11 bases lay in between. The CDR3 contains 16 residues.

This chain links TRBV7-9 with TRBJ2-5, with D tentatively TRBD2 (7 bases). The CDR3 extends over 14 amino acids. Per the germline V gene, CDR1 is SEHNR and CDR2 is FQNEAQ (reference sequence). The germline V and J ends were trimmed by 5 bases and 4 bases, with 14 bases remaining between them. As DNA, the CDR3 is TGTGCCAGCAGCAAGTACAGGGAGGGAGAGACCCAGTACTTC. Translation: CASSKYREGETQYF.

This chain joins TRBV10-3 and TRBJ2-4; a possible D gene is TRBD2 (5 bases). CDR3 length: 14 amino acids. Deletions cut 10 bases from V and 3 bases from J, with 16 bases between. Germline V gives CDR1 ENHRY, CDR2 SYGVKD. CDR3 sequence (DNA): TGTGCCACCAGGAATACTAGTGGCAAAAACATTCAGTACTTC. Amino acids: CATRNTSGKNIQYF.

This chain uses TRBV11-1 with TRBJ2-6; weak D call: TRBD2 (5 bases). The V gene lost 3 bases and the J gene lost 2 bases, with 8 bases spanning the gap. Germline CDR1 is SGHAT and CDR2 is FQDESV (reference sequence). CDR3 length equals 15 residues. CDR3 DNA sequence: TGTGCCAGCAGCTTTAGCGACACTGGGGCCAACGTCCTGACTTTC. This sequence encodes CASSFSDTGANVLTF.

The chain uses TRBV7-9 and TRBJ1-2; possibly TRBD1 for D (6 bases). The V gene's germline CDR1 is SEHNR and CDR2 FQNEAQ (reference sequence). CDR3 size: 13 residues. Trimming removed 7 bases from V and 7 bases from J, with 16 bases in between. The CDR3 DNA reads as TGTGCCAGCACTTCGGGGGGGGGCACTGGCTACACCTTC. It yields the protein CASTSGGGTGYTF.

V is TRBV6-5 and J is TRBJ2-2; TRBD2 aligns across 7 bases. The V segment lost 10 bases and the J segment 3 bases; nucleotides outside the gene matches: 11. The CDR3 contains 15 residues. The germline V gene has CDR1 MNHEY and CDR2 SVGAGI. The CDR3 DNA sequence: TGTGCCACTTCCACCGGGACTACATACACCGGGGAGCTGTTTTTT. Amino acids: CATSTGTTYTGELFF.

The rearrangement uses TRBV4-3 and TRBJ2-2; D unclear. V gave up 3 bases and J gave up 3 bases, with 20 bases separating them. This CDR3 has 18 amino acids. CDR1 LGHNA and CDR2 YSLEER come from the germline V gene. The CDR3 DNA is TGCGCCAGCAGCCAGACCCCAACCCCCAAGACACACACCGGGGAGCTGTTTTTT. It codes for CASSQTPTPKTHTGELFF.

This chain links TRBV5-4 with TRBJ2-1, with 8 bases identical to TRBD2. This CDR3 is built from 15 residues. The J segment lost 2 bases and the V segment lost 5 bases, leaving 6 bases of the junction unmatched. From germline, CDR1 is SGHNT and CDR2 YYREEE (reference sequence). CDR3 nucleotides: TGTGCCAGCAGGTACGGGGGGGCCCCCTACAATGAGCAGTTCTTC. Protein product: CASRYGGAPYNEQFF.

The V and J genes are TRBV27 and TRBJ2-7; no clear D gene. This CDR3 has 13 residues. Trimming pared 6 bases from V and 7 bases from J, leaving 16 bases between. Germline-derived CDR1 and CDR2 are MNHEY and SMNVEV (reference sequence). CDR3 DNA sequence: TGTGCCAGCAGCTCATCACTCCTTGGTGAGCAGTACTTC. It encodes CASSSSLLGEQYF.

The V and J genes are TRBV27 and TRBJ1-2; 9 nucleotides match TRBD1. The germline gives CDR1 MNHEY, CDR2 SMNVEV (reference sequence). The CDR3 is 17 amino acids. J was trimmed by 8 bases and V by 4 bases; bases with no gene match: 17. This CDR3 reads CASSSRGTGNGIRGYTF. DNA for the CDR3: TGTGCCAGCAGTTCCAGGGGGACAGGGAATGGAATCCGGGGCTACACCTTC.

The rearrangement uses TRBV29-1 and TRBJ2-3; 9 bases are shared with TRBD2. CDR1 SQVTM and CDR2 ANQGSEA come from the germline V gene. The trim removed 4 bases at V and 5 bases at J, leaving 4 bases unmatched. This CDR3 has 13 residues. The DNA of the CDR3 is TGCAGCGTTGCTAGCGGGACGGGAGATACGCAGTATTTT. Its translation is CSVASGTGDTQYF.

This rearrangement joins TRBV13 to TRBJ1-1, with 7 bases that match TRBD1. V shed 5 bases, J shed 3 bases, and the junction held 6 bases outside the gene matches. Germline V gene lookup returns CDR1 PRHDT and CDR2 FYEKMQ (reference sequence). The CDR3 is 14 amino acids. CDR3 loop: CASSVRQGHTEAFF. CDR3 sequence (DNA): TGTGCCAGCAGCGTACGACAGGGTCACACTGAAGCTTTCTTT.

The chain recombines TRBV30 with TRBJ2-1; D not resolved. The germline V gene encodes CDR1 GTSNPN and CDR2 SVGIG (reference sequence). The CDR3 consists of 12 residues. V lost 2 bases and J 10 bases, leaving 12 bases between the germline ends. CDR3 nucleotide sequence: TGTGCCTGGAGTCTAGTCCCCTGGGAGCAGTTCTTC. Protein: CAWSLVPWEQFF.

In DNA, the CDR3 is TGTGCCAGCAGCCCGACCGGGTTCTACGAGCAGTACTTC. Translating it yields CASSPTGFYEQYF. The chain couples TRBV25-1 to TRBJ2-7; D not certain. Germline CDR1 and CDR2: MGHDK and SYGVNS. This CDR3 comprises 13 residues. Deletions cut 6 bases from V and 3 bases from J, with 12 bases between.

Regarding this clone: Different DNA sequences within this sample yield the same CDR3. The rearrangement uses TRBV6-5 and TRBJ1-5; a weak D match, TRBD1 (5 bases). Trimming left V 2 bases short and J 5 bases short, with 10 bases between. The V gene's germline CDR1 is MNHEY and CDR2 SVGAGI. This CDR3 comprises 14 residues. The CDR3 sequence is CASSYGAGDQPQHF. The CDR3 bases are TGTGCCAGCAGTTACGGGGCGGGGGATCAGCCCCAGCATTTT.

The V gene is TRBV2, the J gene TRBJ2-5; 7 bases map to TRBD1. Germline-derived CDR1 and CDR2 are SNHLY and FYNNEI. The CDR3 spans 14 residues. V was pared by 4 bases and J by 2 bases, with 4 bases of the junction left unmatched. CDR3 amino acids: CASSVDRYQETQYF. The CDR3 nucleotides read TGTGCCAGCAGTGTGGACAGGTATCAAGAGACCCAGTACTTC.

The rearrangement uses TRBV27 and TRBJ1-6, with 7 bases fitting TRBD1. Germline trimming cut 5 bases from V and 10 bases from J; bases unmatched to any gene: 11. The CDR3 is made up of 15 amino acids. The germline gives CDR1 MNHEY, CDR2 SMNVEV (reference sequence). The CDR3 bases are TGTGCCAGCAGTCCCTTCAGGACAGGAGGGTCACCCCTCCACTTT. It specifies CASSPFRTGGSPLHF.

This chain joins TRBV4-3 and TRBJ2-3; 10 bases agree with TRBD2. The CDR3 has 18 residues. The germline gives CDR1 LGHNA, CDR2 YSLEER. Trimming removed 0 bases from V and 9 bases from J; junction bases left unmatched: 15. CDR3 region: CASSQDLGRVAGGPTQYF. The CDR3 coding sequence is TGCGCCAGCAGCCAAGATCTCGGTAGAGTAGCGGGAGGCCCGACGCAGTATTTT.

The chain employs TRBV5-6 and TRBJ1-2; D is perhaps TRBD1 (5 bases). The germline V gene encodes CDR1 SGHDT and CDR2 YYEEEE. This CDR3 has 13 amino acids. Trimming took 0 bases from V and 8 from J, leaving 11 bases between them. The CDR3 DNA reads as TGTGCCAGCAGCTTGGAACCTGGGGGGGGCTACACCTTC. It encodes CASSLEPGGGYTF.

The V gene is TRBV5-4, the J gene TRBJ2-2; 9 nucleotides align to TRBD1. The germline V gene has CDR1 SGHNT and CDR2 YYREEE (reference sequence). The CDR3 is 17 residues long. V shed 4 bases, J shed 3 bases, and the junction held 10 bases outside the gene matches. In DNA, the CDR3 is TGTGCCAGCAGCGCACCACAGGGGGCGCGGGACACCGGGGAGCTGTTTTTT. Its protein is CASSAPQGARDTGELFF. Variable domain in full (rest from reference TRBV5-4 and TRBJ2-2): ETGVTQSPTHLIKTRGQQVTLRCSSQSGHNTVSWYQQALGQGPQFIFQYYREEENGRGNFPPRFSGLQFPNYSSELNVNALELDDSALYLCASSAPQGARDTGELFFGEGSRLTVL.

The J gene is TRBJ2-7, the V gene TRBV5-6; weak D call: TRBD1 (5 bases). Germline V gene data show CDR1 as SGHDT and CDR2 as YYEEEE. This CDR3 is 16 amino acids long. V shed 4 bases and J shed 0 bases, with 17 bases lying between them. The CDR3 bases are TGTGCCAGCAGCGGCCCTGGGGCAGTCAGCTCCTACGAGCAGTACTTC. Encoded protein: CASSGPGAVSSYEQYF.

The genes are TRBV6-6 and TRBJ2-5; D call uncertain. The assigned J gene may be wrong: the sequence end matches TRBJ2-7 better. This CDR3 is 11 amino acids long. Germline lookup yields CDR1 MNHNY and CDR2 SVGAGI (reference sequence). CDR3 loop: CASSHNYEQYF. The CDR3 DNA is TGTGCCAGCAGTCACAACTACGAGCAGTACTTC.

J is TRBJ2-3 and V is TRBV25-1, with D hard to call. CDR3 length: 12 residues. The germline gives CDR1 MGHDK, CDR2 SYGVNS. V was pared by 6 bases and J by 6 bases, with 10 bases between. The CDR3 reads CASRAVRDTQYF. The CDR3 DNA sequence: TGTGCCAGCAGGGCAGTTCGCGATACGCAGTATTTT.

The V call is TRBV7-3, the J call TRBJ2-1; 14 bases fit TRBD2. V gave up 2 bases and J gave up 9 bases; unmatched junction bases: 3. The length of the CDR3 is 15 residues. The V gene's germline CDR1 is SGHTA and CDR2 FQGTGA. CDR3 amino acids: CASSLGTSGSGEQFF. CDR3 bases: TGTGCCAGCAGCTTAGGGACTAGCGGGAGCGGTGAGCAGTTCTTC.

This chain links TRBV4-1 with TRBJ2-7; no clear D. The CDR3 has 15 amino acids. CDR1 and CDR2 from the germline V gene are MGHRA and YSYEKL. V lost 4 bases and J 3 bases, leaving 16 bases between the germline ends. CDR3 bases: TGCGCCAGCAGCCTCAGCTCGGCGGCCGACTACGAGCAGTACTTC. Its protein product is CASSLSSAADYEQYF.

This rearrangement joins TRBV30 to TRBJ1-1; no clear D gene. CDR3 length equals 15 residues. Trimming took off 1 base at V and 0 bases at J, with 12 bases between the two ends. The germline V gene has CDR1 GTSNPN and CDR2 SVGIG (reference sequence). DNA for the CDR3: TGTGCCTGGAGTGGCGATTTTGTAGTGAACACTGAAGCTTTCTTT. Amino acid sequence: CAWSGDFVVNTEAFF.

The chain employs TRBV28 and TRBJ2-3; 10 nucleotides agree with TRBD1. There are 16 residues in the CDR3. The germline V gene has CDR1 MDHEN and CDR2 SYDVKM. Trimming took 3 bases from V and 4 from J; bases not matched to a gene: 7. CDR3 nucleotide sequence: TGTGCCAGCAGTTTCCTTGGGACAGGGGACGCAGATACGCAGTATTTT. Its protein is CASSFLGTGDADTQYF. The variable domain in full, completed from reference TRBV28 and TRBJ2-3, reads DVKVTQSSRYLVKRTGEKVFLECVQDMDHENMFWYRQDPGLGLRLIYFSYDVKMKEKGDIPEGYSVSREKKERFSLILESASTNQTSMYLCASSFLGTGDADTQYFGPGTRLTVL.